This is a list of T cell receptor beta chains from one sample in a study of blood T cell repertoires in COVID-19. Repertoires were generated with immunoSEQ multiplex PCR, while TCRdb's copy carries only in-frame clones and drops some. In the table there are roughly 7,500 clones, under 85% of which are singletons. Sequenced: peripheral blood. The receptors were gathered from a human donor in a cohort sampled during active COVID-19. Both conserved end residues are part of each CDR3. The order of the fields is D gene, V gene, J gene, clone size, CDR3 protein, CDR3 DNA. D genes are given only for firm matches. The size field is filled for only some rows; it gives once, few, many or a size class.

D: NA
V: TRBV30
J: TRBJ1-3
size: NA
CDR3: CAWTRSRGYGNTIYF
DNA: TGTGCCTGGACTAGGAGCAGGGGCTATGGAAACACCATATATTTT

D: NA
V: TRBV6-6
J: TRBJ1-1
size: NA
CDR3: CASSYSEQNTEAFF
DNA: TGTGCCAGCAGTTACTCTGAGCAGAACACTGAAGCTTTCTTT

D: NA
V: TRBV12-3/TRBV12-4
J: TRBJ2-3
size: NA
CDR3: CASSQGLDTQYF
DNA: TGTGCCAGCAGTCAGGGACTAGATACGCAGTATTTT

D: NA
V: TRBV6-6
J: TRBJ2-7
size: once
CDR3: CASSHRLESSYEQYF
DNA: TGTGCCAGCAGTCACCGTCTGGAGTCGTCCTACGAGCAGTACTTC

D: TRBD2
V: TRBV19
J: TRBJ2-1
size: few
CDR3: CASSIWTSGGPLADEQFF
DNA: TGTGCCAGTAGTATCTGGACTAGCGGGGGGCCATTAGCCGATGAGCAGTTCTTC

D: TRBD2
V: TRBV5-1
J: TRBJ2-2
size: NA
CDR3: CASSRGLAGGGTGELFF
DNA: TGCGCCAGCAGCCGAGGACTAGCGGGGGGAGGAACCGGGGAGCTGTTTTTT

D: TRBD1
V: TRBV7-9
J: TRBJ2-2
size: NA
CDR3: CASSYRGRANTGELFF
DNA: TGTGCCAGCAGCTACAGGGGGCGCGCGAACACCGGGGAGCTGTTTTTT

D: NA
V: TRBV19
J: TRBJ1-5
size: NA
CDR3: CASSMDTGLPQHF
DNA: TGTGCCAGTAGTATGGACACGGGTTTGCCCCAGCATTTT

D: TRBD1
V: TRBV5-5
J: TRBJ2-7
size: NA
CDR3: CASSLGGQGSYEQYF
DNA: TGTGCCAGCAGCTTGGGGGGACAGGGGTCCTACGAGCAGTACTTC

D: NA
V: TRBV28
J: TRBJ2-3
size: few
CDR3: CASSFLQGTDTQYF
DNA: TGTGCCAGCAGTTTCCTCCAGGGCACAGATACGCAGTATTTT

D: TRBD1
V: TRBV4-3
J: TRBJ1-2
size: NA
CDR3: CASSFSGTGENYGYTF
DNA: TGCGCCAGCAGCTTTTCCGGGACAGGGGAGAACTATGGCTACACCTTC

D: TRBD1
V: TRBV6-5
J: TRBJ1-3
size: NA
CDR3: CASSSTGGPGNTIYF
DNA: TGTGCCAGCAGTTCGACAGGGGGCCCTGGAAACACCATATATTTT

D: NA
V: TRBV5-1
J: TRBJ1-1
size: once
CDR3: CASSLGGFNTEAFF
DNA: TGCGCCAGCAGCTTGGGCGGTTTTAACACTGAAGCTTTCTTT

D: TRBD2
V: TRBV18
J: TRBJ2-1
size: once
CDR3: CASSPPAGGPYNEQFF
DNA: TGTGCCAGCTCACCACCGGCGGGAGGGCCCTACAATGAGCAGTTCTTC

D: TRBD1
V: TRBV10-1
J: TRBJ2-1
size: NA
CDR3: CASSEQGAGNEQFF
DNA: TGCGCCAGCAGTGAACAGGGGGCAGGTAATGAGCAGTTCTTC

D: NA
V: TRBV27
J: TRBJ1-4
size: once
CDR3: CASSSVSTNEKLFF
DNA: TGTGCCAGCAGTTCTGTTTCAACTAATGAAAAACTGTTTTTT

D: NA
V: TRBV7-2
J: TRBJ2-7
size: NA
CDR3: CASSLVSFPPREQYF
DNA: TGTGCCAGCAGCTTAGTTTCCTTCCCTCCGCGCGAGCAGTACTTC

D: NA
V: TRBV7-2
J: TRBJ2-2
size: NA
CDR3: CASSRTGELFF
DNA: TGTGCCAGCAGCCGGACCGGGGAGCTGTTTTTT

D: TRBD2
V: TRBV6-6
J: TRBJ2-3
size: NA
CDR3: CAAEPTSDTDTQYF
DNA: TGTGCCGCCGAACCAACTAGCGACACAGATACGCAGTATTTT

D: TRBD2
V: TRBV5-4
J: TRBJ2-3
size: NA
CDR3: CASSPDGGGTTDTQYF
DNA: TGTGCCAGCAGCCCTGACGGCGGGGGGACCACAGATACGCAGTATTTT

D: TRBD2
V: TRBV7-9
J: TRBJ2-3
size: NA
CDR3: CASSAGTSGRAVDTQYF
DNA: TGTGCCAGCAGCGCAGGTACTAGCGGGAGGGCCGTGGATACGCAGTATTTT

D: NA
V: TRBV11-2
J: TRBJ2-3
size: NA
CDR3: CASSLTTPSTDTQYF
DNA: TGTGCCAGCAGCTTGACAACCCCTTCAACAGATACGCAGTATTTT

D: TRBD1
V: TRBV6-5
J: TRBJ2-2
size: few
CDR3: CASSKNRGSTGELFF
DNA: TGTGCCAGCAGTAAAAACAGGGGCAGCACCGGGGAGCTGTTTTTT

D: TRBD2
V: TRBV18
J: TRBJ2-2
size: few
CDR3: CASSELAGARELFF
DNA: TGTGCCAGCTCAGAACTAGCGGGAGCTAGGGAGCTGTTTTTT

D: TRBD1
V: TRBV15
J: TRBJ2-3
size: NA
CDR3: CATSQYLGTGGSDTQYF
DNA: TGTGCCACCAGCCAATACCTCGGGACAGGGGGCTCAGATACGCAGTATTTT

D: TRBD1
V: TRBV10-3
J: TRBJ2-2
size: NA
CDR3: CAISRTGGTGELFF
DNA: TGTGCCATCAGTCGGACAGGGGGCACCGGGGAGCTGTTTTTT

D: TRBD1
V: TRBV7-2
J: TRBJ2-1
size: NA
CDR3: CASSSLGTGGNEQFF
DNA: TGTGCCAGCAGCTCCCTCGGGACAGGGGGAAATGAGCAGTTCTTC

D: NA
V: TRBV11-2
J: TRBJ2-7
size: NA
CDR3: CASSSDYFEQYF
DNA: TGTGCCAGCAGCTCTGACTACTTTGAGCAGTACTTC

D: TRBD1
V: TRBV5-4
J: TRBJ1-1
size: NA
CDR3: CASSLENRGRPTEAFF
DNA: TGTGCCAGCAGCTTGGAAAACAGGGGTCGGCCCACTGAAGCTTTCTTT

D: TRBD1
V: TRBV6-5
J: TRBJ1-6
size: NA
CDR3: CASSYSGTGNVAPLHF
DNA: TGTGCCAGCAGTTACTCGGGGACAGGGAACGTTGCACCCCTCCACTTT

D: TRBD1
V: TRBV29-1
J: TRBJ1-2
size: NA
CDR3: CSAPDRAHYGYTF
DNA: TGCAGCGCCCCGGACAGGGCACACTATGGCTACACCTTC

D: NA
V: TRBV3-1/TRBV3-2
J: TRBJ2-5
size: NA
CDR3: CASSQVEGWWGSRRETQYF
DNA: TGTGCCAGCAGCCAAGTGGAGGGGTGGTGGGGGTCCCGAAGGGAGACCCAGTACTTC

D: TRBD2
V: TRBV25-1
J: TRBJ2-2
size: NA
CDR3: CASSEGLASGTGELFF
DNA: TGTGCCAGCAGTGAGGGACTAGCTTCGGGCACCGGGGAGCTGTTTTTT

D: TRBD1
V: TRBV6-5
J: TRBJ1-6
size: NA
CDR3: CASSRAGTGNTPLHF
DNA: TGTGCCAGCAGTAGGGCGGGGACAGGAAATACACCCCTCCACTTT

D: NA
V: TRBV5-8
J: TRBJ1-3
size: NA
CDR3: CASSGRVGNTIYF
DNA: TGTGCCAGCAGCGGCAGGGTCGGAAACACCATATATTTT

D: TRBD1
V: TRBV19
J: TRBJ1-1
size: NA
CDR3: CASSIVQGGTEAFF
DNA: TGTGCCAGTAGTATAGTCCAGGGGGGAACTGAAGCTTTCTTT

D: TRBD1
V: TRBV6-5
J: TRBJ1-1
size: NA
CDR3: CASRRTGAGTEAFF
DNA: TGTGCCAGCAGGCGGACAGGGGCGGGGACTGAAGCTTTCTTT

D: TRBD2
V: TRBV30
J: TRBJ2-2
size: NA
CDR3: CAWLKAGTSGRMNTGELFF
DNA: TGTGCCTGGTTAAAGGCTGGGACTAGCGGGAGGATGAACACCGGGGAGCTGTTTTTT

D: NA
V: TRBV5-1
J: TRBJ2-1
size: NA
CDR3: CASSLGLTNEQFF
DNA: TGCGCCAGCAGCTTGGGACTAACCAATGAGCAGTTCTTC

D: NA
V: TRBV12-3/TRBV12-4
J: TRBJ2-1
size: once
CDR3: CASSHRVGHEQFF
DNA: TGTGCCAGCAGCCACAGGGTTGGACATGAGCAGTTCTTC

D: TRBD1
V: TRBV19
J: TRBJ2-4
size: NA
CDR3: CASSMHMGTGFEAKNIQYF
DNA: TGTGCCAGTAGTATGCACATGGGGACAGGCTTTGAGGCCAAAAACATTCAGTACTTC

D: TRBD1
V: TRBV6-2/TRBV6-3
J: TRBJ2-5
size: NA
CDR3: CASSGDRGWETQYF
DNA: TGTGCCAGCAGCGGGGACAGGGGATGGGAGACCCAGTACTTC